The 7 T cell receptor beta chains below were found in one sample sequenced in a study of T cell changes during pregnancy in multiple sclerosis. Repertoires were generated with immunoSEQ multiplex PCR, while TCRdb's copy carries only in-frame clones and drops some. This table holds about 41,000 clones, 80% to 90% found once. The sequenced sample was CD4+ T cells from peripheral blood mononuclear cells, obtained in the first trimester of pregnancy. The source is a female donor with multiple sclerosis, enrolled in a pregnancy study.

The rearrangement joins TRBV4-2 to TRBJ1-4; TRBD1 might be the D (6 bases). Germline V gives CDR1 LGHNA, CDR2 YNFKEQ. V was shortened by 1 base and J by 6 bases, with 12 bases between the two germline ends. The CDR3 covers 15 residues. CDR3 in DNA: TGTGCCAGCAGCCAAGTATGGGACATCGATGAAAAACTGTTTTTT. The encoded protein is CASSQVWDIDEKLFF.

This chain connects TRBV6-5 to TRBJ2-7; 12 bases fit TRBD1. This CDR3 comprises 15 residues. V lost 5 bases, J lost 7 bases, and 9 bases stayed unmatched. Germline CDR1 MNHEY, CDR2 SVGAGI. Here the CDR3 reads CASSLPGQGAGEQYF. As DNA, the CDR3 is TGTGCCAGCAGTCTGCCGGGACAGGGGGCAGGGGAGCAGTACTTC.

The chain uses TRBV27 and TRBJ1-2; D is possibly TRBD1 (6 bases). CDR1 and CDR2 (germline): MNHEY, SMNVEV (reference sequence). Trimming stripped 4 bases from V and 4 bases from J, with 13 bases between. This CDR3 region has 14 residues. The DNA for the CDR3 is TGTGCCAGCAGTTCGCACAGGGTGGGCTATGGCTACACCTTC. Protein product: CASSSHRVGYGYTF.

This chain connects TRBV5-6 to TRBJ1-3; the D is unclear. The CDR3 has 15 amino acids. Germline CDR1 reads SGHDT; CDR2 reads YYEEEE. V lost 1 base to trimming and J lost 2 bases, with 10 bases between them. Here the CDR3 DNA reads TGTGCCAGCAGCTTGTTATCGGGAACTGGAAACACCATATATTTT. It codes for CASSLLSGTGNTIYF. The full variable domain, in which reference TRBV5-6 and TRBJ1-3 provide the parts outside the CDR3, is DAGVTQSPTHLIKTRGQQVTLRCSPKSGHDTVSWYQQALGQGPQFIFQYYEEEERQRGNFPDRFSGHQFPNYSSELNVNALLLGDSALYLCASSLLSGTGNTIYFGEGSWLTVV.

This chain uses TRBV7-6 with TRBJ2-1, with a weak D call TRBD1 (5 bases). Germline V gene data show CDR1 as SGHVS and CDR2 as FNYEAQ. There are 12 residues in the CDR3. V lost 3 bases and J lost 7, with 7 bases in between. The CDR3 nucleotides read TGTGCCAGCAGCTTCAAGGGGAATGAGCAGTTCTTC. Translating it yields CASSFKGNEQFF. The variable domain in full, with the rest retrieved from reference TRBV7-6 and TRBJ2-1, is GAGVSQSPRYKVTKRGQDVALRCDPISGHVSLYWYRQALGQGPEFLTYFNYEAQQDKSGLPNDRFSAERPEGSISTLTIQRTEQRDSAMYRCASSFKGNEQFFGPGTRLTVL.

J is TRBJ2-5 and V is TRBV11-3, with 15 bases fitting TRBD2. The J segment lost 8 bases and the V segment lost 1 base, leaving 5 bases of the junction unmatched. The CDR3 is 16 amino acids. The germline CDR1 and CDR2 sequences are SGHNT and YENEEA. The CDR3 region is CASSLGGTSGRPTQYF. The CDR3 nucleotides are TGTGCCAGCAGCTTAGGGGGGACTAGCGGGAGGCCCACCCAGTACTTC.

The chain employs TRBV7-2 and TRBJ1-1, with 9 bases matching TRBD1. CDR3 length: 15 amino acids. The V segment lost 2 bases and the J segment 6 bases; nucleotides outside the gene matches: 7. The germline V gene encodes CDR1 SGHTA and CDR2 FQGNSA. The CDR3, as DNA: TGTGCCAGCAGCTTACTACGACAGGGGGGATCTGAAGCTTTCTTT. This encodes CASSLLRQGGSEAFF.